Each of the 6 T cell receptor beta chains below was sequenced from the same sample in a study of T cell responses to AZD1222 COVID-19 vaccine. Generated by immunoSEQ multiplex PCR, the TCRdb table keeps only in-frame clones and is missing some. This table holds 100,000 or so clones, around 90% found once. Here the sequenced sample was peripheral blood, taken on day 0 of AZD1222 vaccination. These TCRs come from an adult in good health.

The chain carries TRBV7-2 and TRBJ1-1; tentatively, D is TRBD1 (5 bases). V gave up 8 bases and J gave up 3 bases, with 22 bases separating them. The CDR3 is 16 amino acids. Germline V CDR1 and CDR2: SGHTA, FQGNSA. DNA of the CDR3: TGTGCCAGCGGCGCGTGGACACCTCCCTGGGACACTGAAGCTTTCTTT. This translates into CASGAWTPPWDTEAFF.

This sequence joins TRBV6-5 and TRBJ1-6; no clear D. Germline CDR1 is MNHEY and CDR2 is SVGAGI. Trimming stripped 6 bases from V and 6 bases from J, with 12 bases between. CDR3 length equals 14 residues. The CDR3 sequence: CASSDRQFNSPLHF. The CDR3 region has the DNA TGTGCCAGCAGCGATAGGCAGTTTAATTCACCCCTCCACTTT.

The chain couples TRBV4-2 to TRBJ2-5; maybe TRBD1 (6 bases). This CDR3 region has 16 residues. Looked up from germline, CDR1 is LGHNA and CDR2 is YNFKEQ. With 0 bases removed from V and 4 bases from J, the gap between germline ends came to 15 bases. This CDR3 reads CASSQEAQGTGETQYF. In DNA, the CDR3 is TGTGCCAGCAGCCAAGAGGCCCAGGGGACGGGAGAGACCCAGTACTTC.

V usage is TRBV5-1 and J usage is TRBJ1-1; 8 nucleotides align to TRBD1. Per the germline V gene, CDR1 is SGHRS and CDR2 is YFSETQ. V was pared by 0 bases and J by 5 bases, with 6 bases of the junction left unmatched. This CDR3 is built from 15 residues. The CDR3 DNA follows: TGCGCCAGCAGCTTGGAAGGGACAGGTGGAACTGAAGCTTTCTTT. Protein product: CASSLEGTGGTEAFF. Based on the CDR3 plus reference TRBV5-1 and TRBJ1-1, the full variable domain is KAGVTQTPRYLIKTRGQQVTLSCSPISGHRSVSWYQQTPGQGLQFLFEYFSETQRNKGNFPGRFSGRQFSNSRSEMNVSTLELGDSALYLCASSLEGTGGTEAFFGQGTRLTVV.

The chain links TRBV19 to TRBJ1-1; D perhaps matches TRBD1 (6 bases). CDR1 and CDR2 (germline): LNHDA, SQIVND (reference sequence). Between the trimmed V and J ends, which lost 0 bases and 6 bases, there was a span of 14 bases. The CDR3 extends over 15 amino acids. CDR3 DNA: TGTGCCAGTAGTATAGAGGTAACAGGGCCGCCTGAAGCTTTCTTT. Protein product: CASSIEVTGPPEAFF.

This rearrangement joins TRBV12-5 to TRBJ2-7; maybe TRBD1 (6 bases). CDR3 length: 13 amino acids. Germline CDR1 LGHNT, CDR2 FRNRAP. Trimming took 3 bases from V and 7 from J, leaving 13 bases between them. The CDR3 sequence is CASGFTGFEEQYF. In DNA, the CDR3 is TGTGCTAGTGGTTTTACAGGGTTCGAGGAGCAGTACTTC.